These T cell receptor beta chains were read from a single sample in a study of early stage breast cancer tumors. The repertoire was sequenced with immunoSEQ multiplex PCR; TCRdb's copy has only in-frame clones and lacks some. The table has 35,000 to 45,000 clones, around 70% seen once. Sequenced material: blood. The origin of the receptors is a person between 60 and 69 years old with breast cancer. Both conserved end residues are part of each CDR3. A D gene is named only where the DNA matches it firmly. Only some rows state a clone size, as once, few, many or a class for expanded clones.

v_call	cdr3_length	clone_size	d_call	j_call	cdr3_nt	cdr3_aa
TRBV28	15	once	TRBD2	TRBJ2-3	TGTGCCAGCACCCAGCCTAGCGGAATAACAGATACGCAGTATTTT	CASTQPSGITDTQYF
TRBV28	16	-	TRBD2	TRBJ2-1	TGTGCCAGCAGTCTAAGCGGGAGGGCCTATGGTAATGAGCAGTTCTTC	CASSLSGRAYGNEQFF
TRBV19	14	-	-	TRBJ1-4	TGTGCCAGTAGTATATGGGCGAGTGATGAAAAACTGTTTTTT	CASSIWASDEKLFF
TRBV5-6	16	-	TRBD1	TRBJ1-1	TGTGCCAGCAGCTTGGGTCCAGGGGGCGTGAACACTGAAGCTTTCTTT	CASSLGPGGVNTEAFF
TRBV30	11	-	-	TRBJ2-1	TGTGCCTGGGGCGACCGGGAGGAGCAGTTCTTC	CAWGDREEQFF
TRBV10-3	16	-	-	TRBJ1-1	TGTGCCATCAGTGAGCTTGGGGGCTCGGGAAACACTGAAGCTTTCTTT	CAISELGGSGNTEAFF
TRBV28	14	once	TRBD1	TRBJ1-5	TGTGCCAGCAGCTACAGGGGGCTCTATCAGCCCCAGCATTTT	CASSYRGLYQPQHF
TRBV19	15	-	-	TRBJ1-2	TGTGCCAGTAGTATTCGGACGGGAGCTAACTATGGCTACACCTTC	CASSIRTGANYGYTF
TRBV2	16	few	-	TRBJ2-7	TGTGCCAGCCGGCCCGGTGGAGGACGGATCTCCTACGAGCAGTACTTC	CASRPGGGRISYEQYF
TRBV28	15	-	-	TRBJ2-2	TGTGCCCTCGGGAGGCGGGACAGTATCACCGGGGAGCTGTTTTTT	CALGRRDSITGELFF
TRBV7-6	13	-	-	TRBJ2-7	TGTGCCAGCAGCACCTTGGGTTCCTACGAGCAGTACTTC	CASSTLGSYEQYF
TRBV5-5	15	-	-	TRBJ2-6	TGTGCCAGCAGCTTTCGAAGCTCTGGGGCCAACGTCCTGACTTTC	CASSFRSSGANVLTF
TRBV4-1	16	-	-	TRBJ2-1	TGCGCCAGCAGCCGAAAAACGTACGGGGTCCCCAATGAGCAGTTCTTC	CASSRKTYGVPNEQFF
TRBV11-2	17	-	TRBD1	TRBJ2-5	TGTGCCAGCAGCTCAGGGGACCAACCGGGACAGAAAGAGACCCAGTACTTC	CASSSGDQPGQKETQYF
TRBV10-3	16	-	TRBD2	TRBJ2-2	TGTGCCATCAAAGGTTCGGCGAGCGGGGGACCCGGGGAGCTGTTTTTT	CAIKGSASGGPGELFF
TRBV20-1	10	once	-	TRBJ2-7	TGCAGTGCTAGCAGGGTCGAGCAGTACTTC	CSASRVEQYF
TRBV11-3	13	once	-	TRBJ1-1	TGTGCCAGCAGCTTAGAAGGGAACACTGAAGCTTTCTTT	CASSLEGNTEAFF
TRBV6-6	12	few	-	TRBJ1-2	TGTGCCAGCAGGTGGGACGAGGGAGGCTACACCTTC	CASRWDEGGYTF
TRBV4-2	15	-	-	TRBJ2-2	TGTGCCAGCAGCTACGAGGGGGGGAACACCGGGGAGCTGTTTTTT	CASSYEGGNTGELFF
TRBV11-2	12	-	-	TRBJ1-2	TGTGCCAGCAGCTTAATGGGTGGAGGCTACACCTTC	CASSLMGGGYTF
TRBV29-1	12	-	-	TRBJ2-2	TGCAGCGTTGGTCCTGACACCGGGGAGCTGTTTTTT	CSVGPDTGELFF
TRBV5-1	13	-	-	TRBJ1-1	TGCGCCAGCAGCCCCGGGACGCTGACTGAAGCTTTCTTT	CASSPGTLTEAFF
TRBV5-1	15	once	TRBD2	TRBJ2-3	TGCGCCAGCAGCTTTAGCGGGGGGGCCCGGGATACGCAGTATTTT	CASSFSGGARDTQYF
TRBV6-1	13	-	-	TRBJ1-3	TGTGCCGGTAGCGTTACGCAGCAAGACACCATATATTTT	CAGSVTQQDTIYF
TRBV5-1	12	once	TRBD1	TRBJ1-1	TGCGCCAGCAGAAAGACAGGGGATGAAGCTTTCTTT	CASRKTGDEAFF
TRBV7-9	16	-	TRBD2	TRBJ2-1	TGTGCCAGCAGCTTTCAGCGGGGGGCCGCCTACAATGAGCAGTTCTTC	CASSFQRGAAYNEQFF
TRBV6-5	13	-	-	TRBJ2-7	TGTGCCAGCAGTATAGGGCCTTCCTACGAGCAGTACTTC	CASSIGPSYEQYF
TRBV4-1	14	-	-	TRBJ2-4	TGCGCCAGCAGCTCGGCTAGCCCGGGAAACATTCAGTACTTC	CASSSASPGNIQYF
TRBV13	14	-	-	TRBJ2-7	TGTGCCAGCAGCTCCAGGGCGGTAGTTTCCGAGCAGTACTTC	CASSSRAVVSEQYF
TRBV11-2	16	-	TRBD2	TRBJ2-7	TGTGCCAGCAGCAAAGAGGGGGTAGCGGGGACGGGCGAGCAGTACTTC	CASSKEGVAGTGEQYF
TRBV2	16	-	-	TRBJ1-2	TGTGCCAGCAGGAAAGAACCGGACACAGAGATCTATGGCTACACCTTC	CASRKEPDTEIYGYTF
TRBV2	12	-	TRBD1	TRBJ1-4	TGTGCCGGCCGGGACAGAGATGAAAAACTGTTTTTT	CAGRDRDEKLFF
TRBV19	13	-	TRBD1	TRBJ1-4	TGTGCCAGTAGAGGGACAGGGTATGAAAAACTGTTTTTT	CASRGTGYEKLFF